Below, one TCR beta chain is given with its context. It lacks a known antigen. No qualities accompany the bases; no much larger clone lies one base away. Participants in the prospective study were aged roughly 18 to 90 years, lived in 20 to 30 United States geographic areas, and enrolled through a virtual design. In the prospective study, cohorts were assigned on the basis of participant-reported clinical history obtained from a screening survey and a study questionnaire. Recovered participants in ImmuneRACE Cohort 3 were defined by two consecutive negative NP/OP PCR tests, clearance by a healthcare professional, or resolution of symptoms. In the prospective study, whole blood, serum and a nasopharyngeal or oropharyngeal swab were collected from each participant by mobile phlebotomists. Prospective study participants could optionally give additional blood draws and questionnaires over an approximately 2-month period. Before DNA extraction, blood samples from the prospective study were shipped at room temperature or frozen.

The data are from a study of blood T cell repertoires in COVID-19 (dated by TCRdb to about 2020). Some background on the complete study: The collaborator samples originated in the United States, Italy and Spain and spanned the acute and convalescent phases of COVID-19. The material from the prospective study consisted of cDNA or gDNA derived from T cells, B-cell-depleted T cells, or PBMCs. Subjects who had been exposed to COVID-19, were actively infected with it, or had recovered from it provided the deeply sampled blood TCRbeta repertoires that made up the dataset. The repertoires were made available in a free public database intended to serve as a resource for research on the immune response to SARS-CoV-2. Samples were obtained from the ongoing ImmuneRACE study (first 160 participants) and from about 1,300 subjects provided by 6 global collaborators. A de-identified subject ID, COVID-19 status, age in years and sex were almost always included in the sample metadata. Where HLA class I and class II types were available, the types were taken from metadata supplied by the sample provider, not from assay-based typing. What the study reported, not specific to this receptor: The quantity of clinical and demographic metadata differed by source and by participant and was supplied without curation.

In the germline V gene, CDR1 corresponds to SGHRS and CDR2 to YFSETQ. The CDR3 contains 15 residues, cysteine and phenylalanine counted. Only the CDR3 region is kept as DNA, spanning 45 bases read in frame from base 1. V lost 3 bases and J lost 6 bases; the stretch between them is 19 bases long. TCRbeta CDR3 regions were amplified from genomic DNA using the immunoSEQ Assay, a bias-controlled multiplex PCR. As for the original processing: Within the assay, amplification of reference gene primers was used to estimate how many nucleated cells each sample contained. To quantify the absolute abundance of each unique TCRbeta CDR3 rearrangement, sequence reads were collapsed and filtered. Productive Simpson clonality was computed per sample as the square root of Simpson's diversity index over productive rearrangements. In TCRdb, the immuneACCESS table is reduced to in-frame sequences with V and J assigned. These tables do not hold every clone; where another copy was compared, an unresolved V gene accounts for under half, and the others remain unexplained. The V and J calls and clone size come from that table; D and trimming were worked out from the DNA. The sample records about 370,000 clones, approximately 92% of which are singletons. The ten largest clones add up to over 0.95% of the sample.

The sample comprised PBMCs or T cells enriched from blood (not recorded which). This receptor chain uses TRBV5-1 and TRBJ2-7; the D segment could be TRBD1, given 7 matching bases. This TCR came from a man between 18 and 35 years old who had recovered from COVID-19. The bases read TGCGCCAGCAGCTGGGCCCAGGGGGGAGCGGGCGAGCAGTACTTC. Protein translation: CASSWAQGGAGEQYF.